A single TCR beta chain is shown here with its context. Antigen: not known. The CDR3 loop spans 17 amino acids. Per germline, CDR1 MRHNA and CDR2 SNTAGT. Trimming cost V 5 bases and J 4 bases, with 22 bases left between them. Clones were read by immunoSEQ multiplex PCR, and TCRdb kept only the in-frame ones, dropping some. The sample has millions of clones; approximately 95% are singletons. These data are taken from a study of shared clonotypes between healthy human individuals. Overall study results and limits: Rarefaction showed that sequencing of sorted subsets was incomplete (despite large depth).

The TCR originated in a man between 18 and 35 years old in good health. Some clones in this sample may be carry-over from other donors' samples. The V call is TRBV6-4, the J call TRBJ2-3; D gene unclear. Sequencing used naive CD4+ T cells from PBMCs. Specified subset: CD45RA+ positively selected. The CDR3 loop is CASSLHPSGQTSDTQYF. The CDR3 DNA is TGTGCCAGCAGTCTCCACCCCTCCGGGCAGACTTCAGATACGCAGTATTTT.